Below, 10 T cell receptor beta chains from the same sample are listed, as sequenced in a study of cytomegalovirus exposure and HLA in healthy donors. The PCR ran on 60 Vbeta and 13 Jbeta primers. This table comes from immunoSEQ multiplex PCR, and its TCRdb copy is limited to in-frame clones, with some not included. The table records 210,000 or so clones, around 83% of them present only once. The sequenced sample consisted of PBMCs. Receptors were obtained from a girl aged 2-10 years in good health and CMV-seronegative.

V and J are TRBV29-1 and TRBJ2-7, with 12 bases matching TRBD1. The CDR3 is 13 residues long. The germline V gene encodes CDR1 SQVTM and CDR2 ANQGSEA. The trim removed 5 bases at V and 7 bases at J, leaving 6 bases unmatched. The CDR3: CSVNRDRGQEQYF. CDR3 coding DNA: TGCAGCGTTAACCGGGACAGGGGGCAAGAGCAGTACTTC.

This clone was recorded once. The chain recombines TRBV30 with TRBJ2-2; the D gene is possibly TRBD2 (6 bases). Germline CDR1 and CDR2: GTSNPN and SVGIG (reference sequence). With 4 bases removed from V and 1 base from J, the gap between germline ends came to 7 bases. The CDR3 has 13 residues. Here the CDR3 DNA reads TGTGCCTGGACTAGCGTGAACACCGGGGAGCTGTTTTTT. Translating it yields CAWTSVNTGELFF.

The chain combines TRBV7-9 with TRBJ2-6, with D hard to call. Trimming cost V 1 base and J 0 bases, with 4 bases left between them. CDR1 and CDR2 from the germline V gene are SEHNR and FQNEAQ (reference sequence). The CDR3 consists of 15 residues. The CDR3 loop reads CASSLVVSGANVLTF. The CDR3 coding sequence is TGTGCCAGCAGCTTAGTAGTCTCTGGGGCCAACGTCCTGACTTTC. Full variable domain (outside the CDR3, taken from reference TRBV7-9 and TRBJ2-6): DTGVSQNPRHKITKRGQNVTFRCDPISEHNRLYWYRQTLGQGPEFLTYFQNEAQLEKSRLLSDRFSAERPKGSFSTLEIQRTEQGDSAMYLCASSLVVSGANVLTFGAGSRLTVL.

This clone was observed a handful of times. J is TRBJ1-4 and V is TRBV30; no firm D call. In germline, CDR1 is GTSNPN, CDR2 SVGIG (reference sequence). The V gene lost 6 bases and the J gene lost 8 bases, with 13 bases spanning the gap. The CDR3 extends over 12 amino acids. The DNA of the CDR3 is TGTGCCTGTTACGCAATCGGGGAAAAACTGTTTTTT. It specifies CACYAIGEKLFF.

The gene calls are TRBV19 and TRBJ2-7, with 7 positions matching TRBD2. Germline CDR1 and CDR2: LNHDA and SQIVND (reference sequence). Trimming removed 6 bases from V and 3 bases from J; junction bases left unmatched: 8. The CDR3 length is 14 residues. The CDR3 DNA is TGTGCCAGTAGCATTCAGCGGGGCGGCTACGAGCAGTACTTC. Its translation: CASSIQRGGYEQYF.

In DNA, the CDR3 is TGTGCCAGCAGCTCCCCGAGGGGGGGGGTTACCGGGGAGCTGTTTTTT. This sequence encodes CASSSPRGGVTGELFF. The rearrangement joins TRBV7-2 to TRBJ2-2; possibly TRBD2 for D (7 bases). There are 16 residues in the CDR3. V was shortened by 4 bases and J by 5 bases, with 17 bases between the two germline ends. CDR1 is SGHTA and CDR2 is FQGNSA in the germline V gene.

The gene calls are TRBV7-9 and TRBJ2-3, with D unresolved. The CDR3 loop spans 11 amino acids. Germline assignment: CDR1 SEHNR and CDR2 FQNEAQ (reference sequence). V lost 0 bases and J lost 9, with 4 bases in between. The CDR3 spells CASSLAETQYF. The CDR3 DNA sequence: TGTGCCAGCAGCTTAGCGGAGACGCAGTATTTT.

DNA of the CDR3: TGTGCCAGCAGCTTTTCTAGCGGGGGGAACAATGAGCAGTTCTTC. Amino acids: CASSFSSGGNNEQFF. The chain couples TRBV5-4 to TRBJ2-1; 11 bases map to TRBD2. The CDR3 spans 15 residues. V was pared by 2 bases and J by 5 bases, with 3 bases of the junction left unmatched. Germline lookup yields CDR1 SGHNT and CDR2 YYREEE (reference sequence).

The chain employs TRBV19 and TRBJ1-4, with D possibly being TRBD1 (5 bases). V was cut by 8 bases and J by 4 bases, with 20 bases left in between. This CDR3 is built from 16 residues. From germline, CDR1 is LNHDA and CDR2 SQIVND (reference sequence). The CDR3 coding sequence is TGTGCCAGTTCCCCGATTGAAGGGGTGATTAATGAAAAACTGTTTTTT. It specifies CASSPIEGVINEKLFF.

CDR3 in DNA: TGTGCCAGCAGTGAGTCACTGGGGCGAAATGAGCAGTTCTTC. This gives the protein CASSESLGRNEQFF. This chain connects TRBV2 to TRBJ2-1; weak D call: TRBD1 (5 bases). The V gene lost 3 bases and the J gene lost 7 bases, with 13 bases spanning the gap. Germline V CDR1 and CDR2: SNHLY, FYNNEI. The CDR3 extends over 14 amino acids.